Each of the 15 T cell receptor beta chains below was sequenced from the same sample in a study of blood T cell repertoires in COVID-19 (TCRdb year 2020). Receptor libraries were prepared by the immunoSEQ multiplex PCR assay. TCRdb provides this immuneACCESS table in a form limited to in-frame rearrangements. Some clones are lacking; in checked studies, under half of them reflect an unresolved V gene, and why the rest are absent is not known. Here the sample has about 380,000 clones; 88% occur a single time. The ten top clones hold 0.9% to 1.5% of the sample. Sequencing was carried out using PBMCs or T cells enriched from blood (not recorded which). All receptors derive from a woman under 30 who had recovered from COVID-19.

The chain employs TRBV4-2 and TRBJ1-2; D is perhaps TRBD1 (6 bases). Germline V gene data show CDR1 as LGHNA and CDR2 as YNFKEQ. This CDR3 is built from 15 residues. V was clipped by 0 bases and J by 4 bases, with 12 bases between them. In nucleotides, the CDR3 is TGTGCCAGCAGCCAAGAGGGGCAGGGGACCTATGGCTACACCTTC. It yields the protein CASSQEGQGTYGYTF.

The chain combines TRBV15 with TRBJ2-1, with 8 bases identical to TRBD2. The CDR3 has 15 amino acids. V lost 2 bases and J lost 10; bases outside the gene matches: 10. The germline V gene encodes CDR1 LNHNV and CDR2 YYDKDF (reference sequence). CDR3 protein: CATSRPGLESNEQFF. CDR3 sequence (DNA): TGTGCCACCAGCAGACCGGGACTAGAGTCTAACGAGCAGTTCTTC.

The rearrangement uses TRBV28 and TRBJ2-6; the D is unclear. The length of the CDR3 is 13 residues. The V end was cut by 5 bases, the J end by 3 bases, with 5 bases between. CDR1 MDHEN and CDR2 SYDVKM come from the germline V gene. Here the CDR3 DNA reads TGTGCCAGCAGTGGTAGTGGGGCCAACGTCCTGACTTTC. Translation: CASSGSGANVLTF.

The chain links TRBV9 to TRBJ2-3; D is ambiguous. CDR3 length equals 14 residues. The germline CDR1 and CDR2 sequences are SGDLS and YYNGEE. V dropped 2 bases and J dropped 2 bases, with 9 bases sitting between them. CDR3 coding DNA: TGTGCCAGCAGCGTGGCGGCATACACAGATACGCAGTATTTT. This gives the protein CASSVAAYTDTQYF.

For the CDR3, the DNA is TGTGCCAGCAACCCCGGCGGGGCCCTAAGTAACATTCAGTACTTC. Translated: CASNPGGALSNIQYF. This chain joins TRBV21-1 and TRBJ2-4; the table assigns TRBD2, which was not confirmed against the DNA. TRBV21-1 is deemed a pseudogene. The CDR3 has 15 residues.

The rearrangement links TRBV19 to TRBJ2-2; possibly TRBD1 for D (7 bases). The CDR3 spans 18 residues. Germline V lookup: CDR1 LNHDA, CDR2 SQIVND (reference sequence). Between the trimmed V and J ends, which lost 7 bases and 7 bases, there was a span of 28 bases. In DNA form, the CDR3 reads TGTGCCAGTATTGGAGGGGGCCGACCCGGTATATGGGGCGGGGAGCTGTTTTTT. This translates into CASIGGGRPGIWGGELFF.

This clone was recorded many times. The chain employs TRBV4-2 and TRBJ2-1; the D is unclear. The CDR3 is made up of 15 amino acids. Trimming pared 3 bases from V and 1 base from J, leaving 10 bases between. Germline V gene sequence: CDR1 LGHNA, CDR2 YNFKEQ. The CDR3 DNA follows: TGTGCCAGCAGCCAGCAATTCGAGTCCTACAATGAGCAGTTCTTC. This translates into CASSQQFESYNEQFF.

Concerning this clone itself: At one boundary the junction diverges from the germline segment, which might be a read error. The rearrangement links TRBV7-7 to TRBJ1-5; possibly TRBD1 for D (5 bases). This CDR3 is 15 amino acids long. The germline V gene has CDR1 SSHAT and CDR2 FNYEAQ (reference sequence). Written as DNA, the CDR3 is TGTGCTAGCAGCTGGGGCGGAGGGGGCAATCAGCCCCAGCATTTT. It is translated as CASSWGGGGNQPQHF.

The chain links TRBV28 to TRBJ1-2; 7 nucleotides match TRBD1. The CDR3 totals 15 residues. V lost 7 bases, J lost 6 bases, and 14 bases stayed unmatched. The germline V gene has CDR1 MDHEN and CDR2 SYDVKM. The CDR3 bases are TGTGCCAGCACGATATTAAACAGGGGTTTGGATGGCTACACCTTC. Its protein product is CASTILNRGLDGYTF.

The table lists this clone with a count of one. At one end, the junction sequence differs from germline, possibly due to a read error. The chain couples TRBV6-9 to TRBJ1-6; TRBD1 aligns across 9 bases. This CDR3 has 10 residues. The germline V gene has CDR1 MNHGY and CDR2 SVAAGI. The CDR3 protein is CASPARDRAF. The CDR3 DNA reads TGTGCCAGCCCCGCTCGGGACAGGGCCTTT.

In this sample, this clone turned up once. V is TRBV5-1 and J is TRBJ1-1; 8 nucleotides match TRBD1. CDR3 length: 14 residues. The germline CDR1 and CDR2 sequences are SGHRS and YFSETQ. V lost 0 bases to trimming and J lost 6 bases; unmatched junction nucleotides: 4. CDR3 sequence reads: CASSLGDRGAEAFF. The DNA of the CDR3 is TGCGCCAGCAGCTTGGGTGACAGGGGAGCTGAAGCTTTCTTT. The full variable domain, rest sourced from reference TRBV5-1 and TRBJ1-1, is KAGVTQTPRYLIKTRGQQVTLSCSPISGHRSVSWYQQTPGQGLQFLFEYFSETQRNKGNFPGRFSGRQFSNSRSEMNVSTLELGDSALYLCASSLGDRGAEAFFGQGTRLTVV.

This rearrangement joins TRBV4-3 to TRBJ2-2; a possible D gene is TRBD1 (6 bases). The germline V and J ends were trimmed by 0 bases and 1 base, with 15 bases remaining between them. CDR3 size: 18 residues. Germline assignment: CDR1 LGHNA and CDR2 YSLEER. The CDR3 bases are TGCGCCAGCAGCCAAGATGCCACAGGGTGGGGGAACACCGGGGAGCTGTTTTTT. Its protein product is CASSQDATGWGNTGELFF.

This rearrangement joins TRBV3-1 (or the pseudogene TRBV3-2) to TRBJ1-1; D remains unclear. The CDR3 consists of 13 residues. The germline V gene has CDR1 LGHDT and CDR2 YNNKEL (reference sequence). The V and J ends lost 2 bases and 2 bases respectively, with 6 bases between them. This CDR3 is CASSQLENTEAFF. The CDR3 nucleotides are TGTGCCAGCAGCCAACTAGAAAACACTGAAGCTTTCTTT.

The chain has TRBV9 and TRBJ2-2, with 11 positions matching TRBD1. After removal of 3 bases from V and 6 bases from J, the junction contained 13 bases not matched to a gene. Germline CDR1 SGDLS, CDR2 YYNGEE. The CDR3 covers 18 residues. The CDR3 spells CASSARDRGIYVSGELFF. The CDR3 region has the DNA TGTGCCAGCAGCGCCCGGGACAGGGGGATATACGTTTCCGGGGAGCTGTTTTTT.

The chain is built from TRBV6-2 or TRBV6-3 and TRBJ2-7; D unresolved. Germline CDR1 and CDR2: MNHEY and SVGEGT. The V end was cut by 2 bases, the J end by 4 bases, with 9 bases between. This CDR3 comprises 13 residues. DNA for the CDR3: TGTGCCAGCAGTTACCGATCGCGGTACGAGCAGTACTTC. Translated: CASSYRSRYEQYF.